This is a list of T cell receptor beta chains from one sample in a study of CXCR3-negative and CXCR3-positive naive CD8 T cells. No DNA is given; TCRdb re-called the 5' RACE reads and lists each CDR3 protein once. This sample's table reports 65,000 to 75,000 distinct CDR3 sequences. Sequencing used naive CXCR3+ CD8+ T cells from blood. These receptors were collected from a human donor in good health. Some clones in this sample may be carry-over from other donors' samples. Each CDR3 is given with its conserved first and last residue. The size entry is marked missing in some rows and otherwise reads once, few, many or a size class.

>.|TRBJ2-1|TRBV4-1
CASSQGLAGEQFF
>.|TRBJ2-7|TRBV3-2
CASSQESGYEQYF
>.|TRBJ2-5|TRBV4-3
CASSHGTGEEETQYF
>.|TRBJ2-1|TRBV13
CASSARSTGLRPSYNEQFF
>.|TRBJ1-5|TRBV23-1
CASSRDSYSNQPQHF
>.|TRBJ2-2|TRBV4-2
CASSQDLQELFF
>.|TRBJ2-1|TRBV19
CASSINSGFYNEQFF
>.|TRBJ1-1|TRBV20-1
CSATRRDTEAFF
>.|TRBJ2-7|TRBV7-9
CASSLQEYEQYF
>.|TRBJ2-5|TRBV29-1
CSVTGTGFQETQYF
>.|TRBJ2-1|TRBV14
CASSQDSAGGPDEQFF
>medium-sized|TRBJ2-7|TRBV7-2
CASSLSYEQYF
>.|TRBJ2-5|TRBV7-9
CASSHPGQGGETQYF
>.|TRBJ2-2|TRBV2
CASSAARLGLDTGELFF
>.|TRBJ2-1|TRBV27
CASSLGPSYNEQFF
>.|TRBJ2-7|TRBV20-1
CSADAPTGARDYEQYF
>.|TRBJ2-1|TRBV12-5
CASGLSGLSSYNEQFF
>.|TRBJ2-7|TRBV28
CASGGRAGLNEQYF
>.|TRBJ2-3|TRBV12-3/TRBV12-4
CASSMTSTDTQYF
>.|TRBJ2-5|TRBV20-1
CSAPASGGHLGTQYF
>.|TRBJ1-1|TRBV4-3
CASSQDRNTEAFF
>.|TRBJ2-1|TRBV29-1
CSVNPSERGTNEQFF
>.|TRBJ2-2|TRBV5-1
CASSLGTGVTGELFF
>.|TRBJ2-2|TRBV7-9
CASSSIGGLFF
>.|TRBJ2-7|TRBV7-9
CASSFGTGGVYEQYF
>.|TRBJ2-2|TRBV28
CASSLDPRGANTGELFF
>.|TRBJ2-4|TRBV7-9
CASSPSRQGAKNIQYF
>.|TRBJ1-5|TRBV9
CASGGTNGNQPQHF
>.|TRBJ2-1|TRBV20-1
CSARVRPGQGFF
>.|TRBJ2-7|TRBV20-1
CSARGSGDYEQYF
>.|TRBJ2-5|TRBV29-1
CSVDTGGWANQETQYF
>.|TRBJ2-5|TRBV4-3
CASSQDGGGASGETQYF
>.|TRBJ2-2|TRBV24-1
CATSDLGAMGAGELFF
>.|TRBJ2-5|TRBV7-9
CASSAPRGLVEVETQYF
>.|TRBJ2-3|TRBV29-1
CSGRGVAGVVDTQYF
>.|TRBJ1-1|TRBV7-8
CASSLDSKMNTEAFF
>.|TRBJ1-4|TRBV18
CASSPPGAPVDEKLFF
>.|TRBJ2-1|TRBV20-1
CSARGIWEAVLNNEQFF
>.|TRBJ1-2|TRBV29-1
CSVAGQNYGYTF
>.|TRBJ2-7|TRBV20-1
CSARDIAYEQYF
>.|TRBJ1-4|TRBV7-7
CASSPSGPATNEKLFF
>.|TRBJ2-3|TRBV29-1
CSVDGGFTDTQYF
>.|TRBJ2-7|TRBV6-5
CASSKGYEAGQYEQYF
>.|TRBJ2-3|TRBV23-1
CASRDGQGHTDTQYF
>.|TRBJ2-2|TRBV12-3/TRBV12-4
CASSDDRADTGELFF
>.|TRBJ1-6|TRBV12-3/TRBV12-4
CASSSTGENSPLHF
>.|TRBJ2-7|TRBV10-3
CAIRAGAYEQYF
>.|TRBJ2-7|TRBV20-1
CSAREMRGSTYEQYF
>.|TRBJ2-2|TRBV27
CASSSPGGPGELFF
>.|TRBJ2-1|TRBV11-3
CASSLVPFNEQFF